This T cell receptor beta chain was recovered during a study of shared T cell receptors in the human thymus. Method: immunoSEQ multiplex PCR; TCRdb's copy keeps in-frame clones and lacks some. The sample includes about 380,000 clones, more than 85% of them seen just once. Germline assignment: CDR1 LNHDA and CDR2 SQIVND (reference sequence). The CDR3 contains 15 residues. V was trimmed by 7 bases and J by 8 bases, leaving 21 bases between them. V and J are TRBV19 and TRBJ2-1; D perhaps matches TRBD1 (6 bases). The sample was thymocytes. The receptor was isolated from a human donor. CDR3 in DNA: TGTGCCAGTATGCGAGACCGGGACACCGACCATGAGCAGTTCTTC. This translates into CASMRDRDTDHEQFF.